This T cell receptor beta chain was captured in a study of cytomegalovirus exposure and HLA in healthy donors. Points from the study as a whole: In an earlier analysis, productive rearrangement rates for most beta V segments clustered near 90% or 30%. Later analysis identified a missense DCLRE1C variant that was linked to TCR beta V- and J-gene trimming. The study designated 150 or so TCR beta chains cytomegalovirus-associated.

Use of 60 Vbeta and 13 Jbeta primers characterized the PCR. Only in-frame clones appear in the TCRdb table, and some are missing; sequencing was by immunoSEQ multiplex PCR. This repertoire shows 60,000 to 75,000 clones, over 75% found once; its top ten account for over 10%. This cohort consisted of healthy bone marrow donors. For this clone: The antigen remains unidentified.

Sequences were obtained from PBMCs. The TCR sequence derives from a young woman in good health and CMV-seropositive.

Here the CDR3 reads CASSQGQLVTSYEQYF. In DNA form, the CDR3 reads TGTGCCAGCAGCCAAGGACAGCTAGTGACCTCCTACGAGCAGTACTTC. The V call is TRBV28, the J call TRBJ2-7; tentatively, D is TRBD1 (6 bases). Germline CDR1 reads MDHEN; CDR2 reads SYDVKM. The CDR3 contains 16 residues. Trimming removed 6 bases from V and 0 bases from J, with 18 bases in between.